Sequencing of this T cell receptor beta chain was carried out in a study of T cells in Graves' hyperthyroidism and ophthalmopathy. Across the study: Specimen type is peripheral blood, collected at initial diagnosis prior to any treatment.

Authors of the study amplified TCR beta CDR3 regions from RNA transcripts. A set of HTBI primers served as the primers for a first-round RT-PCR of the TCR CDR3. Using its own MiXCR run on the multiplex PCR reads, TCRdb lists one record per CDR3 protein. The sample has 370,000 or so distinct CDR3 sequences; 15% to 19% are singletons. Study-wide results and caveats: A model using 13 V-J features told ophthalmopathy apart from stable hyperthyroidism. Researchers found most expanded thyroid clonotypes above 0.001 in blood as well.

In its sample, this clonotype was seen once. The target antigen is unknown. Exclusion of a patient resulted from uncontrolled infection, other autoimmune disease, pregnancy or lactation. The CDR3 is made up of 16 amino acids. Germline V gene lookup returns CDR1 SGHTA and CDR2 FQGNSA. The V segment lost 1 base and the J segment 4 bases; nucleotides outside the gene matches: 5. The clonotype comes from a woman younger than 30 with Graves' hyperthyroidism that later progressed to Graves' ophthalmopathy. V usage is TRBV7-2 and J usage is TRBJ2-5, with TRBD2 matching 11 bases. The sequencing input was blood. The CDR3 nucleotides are TGTGCCAGCAGCTTAGATGCTAGCGGGAGGACAGAGACCCAGTACTTC. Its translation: CASSLDASGRTETQYF.